Each of the 14 T cell receptor beta chains below was sequenced from the same sample in a study of T cells after yellow fever vaccination (dated by TCRdb to about 2019). The treatment or condition label, as the study defines it: live attenuated yellow fever vaccine strain. The library was obtained by 5' RACE. Sequencing relied on an Illumina NovaSeq 6000. The public sequencing data were trimmed at Q25 with fastp and processed into clonotypes with MiXCR by TCRdb, which kept only in-frame beta chains. Each CDR3 protein gets just one entry, which takes the most common genes and DNA from the rows behind it. This sample gives more than 300,000 distinct CDR3 sequences in total; roughly a tenth of them show up just once. 3.3% of the sample is held by the ten biggest clonotypes. This specimen consisted of CD4+ T cells sorted from PBMCs, obtained 45 days after the yellow fever booster vaccination. These receptors were collected from a young man who received the YFV17D yellow fever vaccine.

The table lists this clonotype with many counts. CDR3 in amino acids: CASSGNGGEETQYF. DNA for the CDR3: TGTGCCAGCAGTGGGAACGGGGGGGAAGAGACCCAGTACTTC. This chain connects TRBV2 to TRBJ2-5, with 8 bases aligning to TRBD2. Germline V gene sequence: CDR1 SNHLY, CDR2 FYNNEI. The V and J ends lost 4 bases and 3 bases, in that order; junction bases with no gene match: 4. The CDR3 length is 14 residues. The variable domain in full, with the rest retrieved from reference TRBV2 and TRBJ2-5, is EPEVTQTPSHQVTQMGQEVILRCVPISNHLYFYWYRQILGQKVEFLVSFYNNEISEKSEIFDDQFSVERPDGSNFTLKIRSTKLEDSAMYFCASSGNGGEETQYFGPGTRLLVL.

The rearrangement links TRBV2 to TRBJ2-3; 12 bases agree with TRBD2. Germline lookup yields CDR1 SNHLY and CDR2 FYNNEI. This CDR3 has 14 residues. V was clipped by 7 bases and J by 6 bases; unmatched bases: 5. The CDR3 spells CASTWTSGDDTQYF. As DNA, the CDR3 is TGTGCCAGCACTTGGACTAGCGGGGATGATACGCAGTATTTT.

The V gene is TRBV6-4, the J gene TRBJ2-7; 7 bases line up with TRBD1. Unmatched junction bases numbered 9, after V lost 7 bases and J lost 3 bases. Germline V CDR1 and CDR2: MRHNA, SNTAGT. This CDR3 spans 14 amino acids. The CDR3 region has the DNA TGTGCCAGCATAGTTCCCACAGGGGTCTACGAGCAGTACGTC. The encoded protein is CASIVPTGVYEQYV.

This clonotype was counted between two and nine times. The chain has TRBV6-5 and TRBJ2-6, with TRBD1 as a possible D gene (6 bases). CDR3 size: 15 residues. Germline values: CDR1 MNHEY, CDR2 SVGAGI. Deletions cut 6 bases from V and 1 base from J, with 10 bases between. The CDR3 sequence: CASRGASSGANVLTF. As DNA, the CDR3 is TGTGCCAGCAGGGGGGCGAGTTCTGGGGCCAACGTCCTGACTTTC.

This clonotype has only a few counts. The CDR3 is CASSLTLSSYEQYF. CDR3 bases: TGTGCCAGCAGCTTGACTCTATCTTCCTACGAGCAGTACTTC. The V and J genes are TRBV7-9 and TRBJ2-7, with D unresolved. Germline V CDR1 and CDR2: SEHNR, FQNEAQ (reference sequence). Trimming took off 3 bases at V and 1 base at J, with 10 bases between the two ends. This CDR3 has 14 amino acids.

The chain has TRBV12-3 or TRBV12-4 and TRBJ2-1; 12 nucleotides line up with TRBD2. The CDR3 has 17 amino acids. With 1 base clipped from V and 2 bases from J, the junction kept 3 bases outside the gene matches. This CDR3 reads CASSLGASGGAYNEQFF. DNA of the CDR3: TGTGCCAGCAGTTTAGGGGCTAGCGGGGGGGCCTACAATGAGCAGTTCTTC.

The V and J genes are TRBV7-2 and TRBJ2-7, with D hard to call. The V gene lost 5 bases and the J gene lost 7 bases, with 15 bases spanning the gap. Germline lookup yields CDR1 SGHTA and CDR2 FQGNSA. The CDR3 runs to 13 residues. This chain's CDR3 is CASSKPGSGEQYV. The CDR3 DNA is TGTGCCAGCAGCAAACCGGGTTCGGGTGAGCAGTACGTC.

This clonotype was seen a few times. This sequence joins TRBV3-1 and TRBJ2-3; tentatively, D is TRBD1 or TRBD2 (6 bases each). Trimming shortened V by 4 bases and J by 7 bases, and 18 bases separated the two germline ends. CDR3 length: 15 residues. Germline V gene sequence: CDR1 LGHDT, CDR2 YNNKEL (reference sequence). The DNA of the CDR3 is TGTGCCAGCAGCCCCCCCCAGTCGGGGGCGAATACGCAGTATTTT. Translating it yields CASSPPQSGANTQYF.

The chain joins TRBV20-1 to TRBJ1-1; D gene unclear. The length of the CDR3 is 13 residues. V lost 8 bases and J 0 bases, leaving 13 bases between the germline ends. Per the germline V gene, CDR1 is DFQATT and CDR2 is SNEGSKA (reference sequence). The CDR3 DNA follows: TGCAGTCAGAACGGGTATATGAACACTGAAGCTTTCTTT. It specifies CSQNGYMNTEAFF.

This clonotype has a handful of counts. This rearrangement joins TRBV29-1 to TRBJ1-3; no reliable D call. V gave up 4 bases and J gave up 0 bases, with 10 bases separating them. This CDR3 region has 14 residues. In germline, CDR1 is SQVTM, CDR2 ANQGSEA. The CDR3 bases are TGCAGCGTTGGGTCGGGTAGCTCTGGAAACACCATATATTTT. As protein: CSVGSGSSGNTIYF.

The chain is built from TRBV11-2 and TRBJ1-3; D unclear. Germline V lookup: CDR1 SGHAT, CDR2 FQNNGV. The ends were cut back, 2 bases at V and 0 bases at J, with 8 bases in the middle. This CDR3 spans 15 amino acids. CDR3 region: CASSLSRPSGNTIYF. In nucleotides, the CDR3 is TGTGCCAGCAGCTTATCTCGCCCCTCTGGAAACACCATATATTTT.

This clonotype has at least ten counts. The genes are TRBV6-2 or TRBV6-3 and TRBJ2-7; D remains ambiguous. CDR3 size: 14 residues. The germline V gene has CDR1 MNHEY and CDR2 SVGEGT. With 6 bases removed from V and 0 bases from J, the gap between germline ends came to 12 bases. The CDR3 DNA reads as TGTGCCAGCAGCCGCGACTCGAGCTCCTACGAGCAGTACTTC. Protein: CASSRDSSSYEQYF.

The chain has TRBV5-5 and TRBJ2-2, with a tentative D call TRBD2 (5 bases). Germline CDR1 SGHKS, CDR2 YYEKEE (reference sequence). CDR3 length: 15 residues. V lost 6 bases, J lost 5 bases, and 17 bases lay in between. The CDR3 sequence: CASIPEIARTGELFF. The CDR3 DNA is TGTGCCAGCATCCCAGAGATAGCGAGGACCGGGGAGCTGTTTTTT.

This chain joins TRBV2 and TRBJ1-2; possibly TRBD1 for D (6 bases). Per germline, CDR1 SNHLY and CDR2 FYNNEI. The CDR3 has 13 amino acids. V lost 9 bases to trimming and J lost 6 bases, with 17 bases between them. CDR3 loop: CASRPTGGDGYTF. The CDR3 nucleotides read TGTGCCAGTCGCCCGACAGGAGGAGATGGCTACACCTTC.